This T cell receptor (beta chain) originates from a study of CD4 and CD8 cells across lung adenocarcinoma regions. On this clonotype: One end of the junction does not line up with germline, which may come from a read error.

MiXCR, applied by TCRdb to the PCR reads, yields one record per CDR3 protein. The sample records 13,000 or so distinct CDR3 sequences, approximately 43% being singletons. Donors had localized lung adenocarcinoma, a non-small cell lung cancer. Germline CDR1 and CDR2: SGHTA and FQGNSA. CDR3 length: 18 residues. The sample taken for sequencing was CD4+ T cells from the center of a lung tumor. The chain recombines TRBV7-2 with TRBJ2-6, with D maybe TRBD2 (7 bases). This receptor was identified in a male donor with lung adenocarcinoma. The CD4 and CD8 labels of this study may be unreliable. Here the CDR3 DNA reads TGTGCCAGGTGCGCTAGGGGGGGCCACCTCTCTGGGGCCAACGTCCTGAACTTC. Translating it yields CARCARGGHLSGANVLNF.